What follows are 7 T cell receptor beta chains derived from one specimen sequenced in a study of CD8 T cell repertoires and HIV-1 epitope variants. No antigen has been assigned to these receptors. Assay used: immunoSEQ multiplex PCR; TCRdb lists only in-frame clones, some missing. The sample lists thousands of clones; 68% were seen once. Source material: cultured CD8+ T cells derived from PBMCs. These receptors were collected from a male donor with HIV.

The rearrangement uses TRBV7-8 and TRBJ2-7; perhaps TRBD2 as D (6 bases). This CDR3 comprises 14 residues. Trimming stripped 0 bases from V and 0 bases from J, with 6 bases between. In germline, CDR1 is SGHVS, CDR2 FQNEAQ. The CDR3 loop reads CASSLAGGSYEQYF. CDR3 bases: TGTGCCAGCAGCTTAGCGGGGGGCTCCTACGAGCAGTACTTC.

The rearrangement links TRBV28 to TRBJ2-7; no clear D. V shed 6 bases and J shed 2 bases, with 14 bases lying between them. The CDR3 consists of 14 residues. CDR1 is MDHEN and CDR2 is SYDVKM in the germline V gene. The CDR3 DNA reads TGTGCCAGCAGCTGGTTGTCTCCCACCTACGAGCAGTACTTC. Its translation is CASSWLSPTYEQYF.

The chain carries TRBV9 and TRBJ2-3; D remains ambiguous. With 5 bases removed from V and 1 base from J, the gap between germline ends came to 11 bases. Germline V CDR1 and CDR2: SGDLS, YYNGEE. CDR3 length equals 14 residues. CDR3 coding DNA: TGTGCCAGCAGTCCGTGGGGTGGCACAGATACGCAGTATTTT. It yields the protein CASSPWGGTDTQYF.

This CDR3 is CASSSGQGRKTQYF. The DNA for the CDR3 is TGTGCCAGCAGCTCGGGGCAGGGGCGAAAGACCCAGTACTTC. The chain couples TRBV7-2 to TRBJ2-5; D might be TRBD1 (6 bases). The ends were cut back, 4 bases at V and 6 bases at J, with 15 bases in the middle. The CDR3 sequence is 14 residues long. The germline V gene has CDR1 SGHTA and CDR2 FQGNSA.

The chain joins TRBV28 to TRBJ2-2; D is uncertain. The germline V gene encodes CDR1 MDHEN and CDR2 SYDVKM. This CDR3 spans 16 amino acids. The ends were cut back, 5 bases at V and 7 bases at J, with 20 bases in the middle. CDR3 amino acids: CASSPTPPTPGGELFF. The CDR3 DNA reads TGTGCCAGCAGTCCCACCCCCCCGACTCCGGGCGGGGAGCTGTTTTTT. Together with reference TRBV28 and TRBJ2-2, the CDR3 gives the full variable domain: DVKVTQSSRYLVKRTGEKVFLECVQDMDHENMFWYRQDPGLGLRLIYFSYDVKMKEKGDIPEGYSVSREKKERFSLILESASTNQTSMYLCASSPTPPTPGGELFFGEGSRLTVL.

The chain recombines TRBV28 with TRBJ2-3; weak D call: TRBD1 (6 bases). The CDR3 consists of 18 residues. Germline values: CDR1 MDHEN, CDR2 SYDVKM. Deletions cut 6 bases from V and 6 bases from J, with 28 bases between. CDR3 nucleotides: TGTGCCAGCAGCCCACAACCATCTCAAGTCCACAGGGCTGATACGCAGTATTTT. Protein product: CASSPQPSQVHRADTQYF.

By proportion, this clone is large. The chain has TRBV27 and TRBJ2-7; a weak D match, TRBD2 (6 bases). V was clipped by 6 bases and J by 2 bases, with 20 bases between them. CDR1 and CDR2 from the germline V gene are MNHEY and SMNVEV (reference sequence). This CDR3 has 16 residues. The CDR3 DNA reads TGTGCCAGCAGCTTAACCTCAGGGACTTTCGCCTACGAGCAGTACTTC. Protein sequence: CASSLTSGTFAYEQYF.